Described below is a single TCR beta chain sequence and its context. Its target is unknown. The data derive from a study of post-analysis software for immune sequencing data. Study-level findings and limits: Controls showed lower frequencies than patients for roughly five TRBV segments, and TRBV5-6, TRBV5-1 and TRBV20-1 were among these. Relative to controls, patients with multiple sclerosis showed significantly lower normalized Chao1 diversity.

V lost 7 bases and J lost 2; bases outside the gene matches: 10. CDR3 length equals 15 residues. Built from TCR beta cDNA, the libraries had unique molecular identifiers in them. Via MiXCR, TCRdb re-called the PCR reads, giving one row per CDR3 protein. The table records fewer than 900,000 distinct CDR3 sequences, under 60% of them present only once. The TCR sequence derives from a girl aged 5 to 17 with multiple sclerosis. The chain uses TRBV12-3 or TRBV12-4 and TRBJ2-7, with 8 positions matching TRBD1. The sample taken for sequencing was blood. The CDR3 DNA sequence: TGTGCCAGCACAGACCGGGACAGGACCCCCTACGAGCAGTACTTC. Translation gives CASTDRDRTPYEQYF.